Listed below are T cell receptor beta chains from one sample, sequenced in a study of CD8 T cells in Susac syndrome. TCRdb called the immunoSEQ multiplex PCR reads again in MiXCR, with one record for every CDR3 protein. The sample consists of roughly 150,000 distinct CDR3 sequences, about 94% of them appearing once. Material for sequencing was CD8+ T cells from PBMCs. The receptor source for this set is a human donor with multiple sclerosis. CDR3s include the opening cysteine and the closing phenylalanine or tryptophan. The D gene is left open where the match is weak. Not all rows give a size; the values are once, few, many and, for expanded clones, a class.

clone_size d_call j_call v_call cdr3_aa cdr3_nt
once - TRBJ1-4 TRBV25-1 CASSESHLRGEKLFF TGTGCCAGCAGTGAATCCCACTTAAGAGGCGAAAAACTGTTTTTT
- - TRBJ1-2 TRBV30 CAWSPDFREGYTF TGTGCCTGGAGTCCGGACTTCAGGGAAGGCTACACCTTC
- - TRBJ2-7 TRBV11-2 CASSPPGHTYF TGTGCCAGCAGCCCTCCTGGACACACGTACTTC
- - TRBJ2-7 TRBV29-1 CSVEGVRGRREQYF TGCAGCGTTGAAGGGGTGAGGGGTCGTCGGGAGCAGTACTTC
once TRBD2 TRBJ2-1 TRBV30 CAASGGYNEQFF TGTGCGGCTAGCGGGGGCTACAATGAGCAGTTCTTC
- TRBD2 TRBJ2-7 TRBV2 CASSEAAGGHYEQYF TGTGCCAGCAGTGAAGCGGCGGGGGGGCACTACGAGCAGTACTTC
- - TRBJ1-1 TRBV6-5 CASSPGPYTEAFF TGTGCCAGCAGCCCGGGACCCTACACTGAAGCTTTCTTT
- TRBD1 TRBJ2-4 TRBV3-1 CASSPWDRGNIQYF TGTGCCAGCAGCCCTTGGGACAGGGGGAACATTCAGTACTTC
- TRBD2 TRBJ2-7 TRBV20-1 CSARTSGGRDEQYF TGCAGTGCTCGTACTAGCGGGGGGCGGGACGAGCAGTACTTC
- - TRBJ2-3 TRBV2 CASSGEWNRGDTQYF TGTGCCAGCAGTGGGGAGTGGAATCGGGGAGATACGCAGTATTTT
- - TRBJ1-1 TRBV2 CASSGPGQIEAFF TGTGCCAGCAGTGGCCCAGGACAGATCGAAGCTTTCTTT
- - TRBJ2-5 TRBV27 CASSLSPTQETQYF TGTGCCAGCAGTTTATCGCCTACGCAAGAGACCCAGTACTTC
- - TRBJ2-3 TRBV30 CASWGGSTDTQYF TGTGCCTCCTGGGGGGGCTCCACAGATACGCAGTATTTT
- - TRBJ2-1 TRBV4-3 CASSQERASEQFF TGCGCCAGCAGCCAAGAGAGAGCAAGCGAGCAGTTCTTC
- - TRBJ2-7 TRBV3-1 CASSPSRLEQYF TGTGCCAGCAGTCCCTCTAGGCTCGAGCAGTACTTC
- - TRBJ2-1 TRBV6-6 CATYVRVSSYNEQFF TGTGCCACCTACGTACGGGTATCCTCCTACAATGAGCAGTTCTTC
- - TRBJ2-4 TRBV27 CASSRGSKNIQYF TGTGCCAGCAGTAGAGGGTCCAAAAACATTCAGTACTTC
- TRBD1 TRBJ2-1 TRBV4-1 CASTGQGMNNEQFF TGCGCCAGCACCGGACAGGGCATGAACAATGAGCAGTTCTTC
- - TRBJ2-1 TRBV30 CAWALREQFF TGTGCCTGGGCCCTGCGGGAGCAGTTCTTC
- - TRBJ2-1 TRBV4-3 CASSQGLGSYNEQFF TGCGCCAGCAGCCAAGGGCTGGGGTCCTACAATGAGCAGTTCTTC
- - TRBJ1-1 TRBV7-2 CASSSGLGGARSTEAFF TGTGCCAGCAGCTCGGGCTTGGGGGGCGCGCGGAGCACTGAAGCTTTCTTT
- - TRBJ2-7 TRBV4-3 CASSQDLVGVEQYF TGCGCCAGCAGCCAAGATCTGGTAGGGGTGGAGCAGTACTTC
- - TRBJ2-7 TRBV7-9 CASSLGRFDEQYF TGTGCCAGCAGCTTAGGCAGGTTCGACGAGCAGTACTTC
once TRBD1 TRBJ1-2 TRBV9 CASSERQGRMGYTF TGTGCCAGCAGCGAGAGACAGGGGCGGATGGGCTACACCTTC
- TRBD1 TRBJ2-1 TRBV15 CATSRGQGGNEQFF TGTGCCACCAGCAGGGGACAGGGCGGCAATGAGCAGTTCTTC